This T cell receptor beta chain was observed in a study of Graves' ophthalmopathy and Graves' hyperthyroidism. Regarding the study as a whole: Blood also held most thyroid clonotypes expanded above 0.001 frequency.

V was cut by 2 bases and J by 3 bases, with 11 bases left in between. Germline V gene lookup returns CDR1 SEHNR and CDR2 FQNEAQ (reference sequence). The CDR3 length is 14 residues. Diagnoses were established from clinical symptoms, serum thyroxine, TRAb, thyroid ultrasound and orbital computed tomography. This clonotype has a count of ten or more. Its antigen is not known. RNA transcripts yielded amplified TCR beta CDR3 regions. In the first round, RT-PCR was carried out with HTBI primers, and a multiplex PCR formed the second round. TCRdb processed the multiplex PCR reads anew with MiXCR; each CDR3 protein has one entry. The repertoire includes around 670,000 distinct CDR3 sequences, approximately 40% of them detected once, and about 40% sits in the top ten.

Sequencing was performed on peripheral blood. The sequence came from an adult man with Graves' ophthalmopathy. The chain is built from TRBV7-9 and TRBJ2-7; maybe TRBD2 (5 bases). The CDR3 here is CASSLLPEVYEQYF. CDR3 nucleotide sequence: TGTGCCAGCAGCTTACTCCCGGAGGTCTACGAGCAGTACTTC.